Listed below are T cell receptor beta chains from one sample, sequenced in a study of control samples from healthy donors and cancer patients. Some clones are missing from TCRdb's copy, which holds only in-frame ones; the method was immunoSEQ multiplex PCR. The sample lists almost 85,000 clones; around 84% were seen once. Sequencing was carried out using PBMCs. These receptors all come from a man aged 55 to 70 with head and neck cancer. The CDR3 runs from the conserved cysteine through the conserved F or W. A D gene is named only where the DNA matches it firmly. Clone size, where shown, is once, few, many, or a class for clones that have expanded.

abundance	j_gene	d_gene	v_gene	CDR3aa	CDR3nt
.	TRBJ1-5	.	TRBV20-1	CSASKSYQPQHF	TGCAGTGCTAGTAAGTCTTATCAGCCCCAGCATTTT
once	TRBJ2-7	.	TRBV6-2/TRBV6-3	CASSRTVLSYEQYF	TGTGCCAGCAGTCGGACAGTCCTATCCTACGAGCAGTACTTC
.	TRBJ1-4	TRBD1	TRBV5-1	CASSPGATGGWEKLFF	TGCGCCAGCAGCCCGGGAGCGACAGGGGGCTGGGAAAAACTGTTTTTT
few	TRBJ2-4	TRBD1	TRBV16	CASSQSVPRGRENIQYF	TGTGCCAGCAGCCAATCGGTACCCAGGGGGCGGGAAAACATTCAGTACTTC
.	TRBJ2-1	.	TRBV12-1	CASSSPARRNEQFF	TGTGCCAGCAGCTCTCCTGCCAGGAGGAATGAGCAGTTCTTC
.	TRBJ2-1	TRBD1	TRBV6-5	CASRDRDSYNEQFF	TGTGCCAGTCGCGACAGGGACTCCTACAATGAGCAGTTCTTC
few	TRBJ1-1	TRBD1	TRBV20-1	CSAGQEVEAFF	TGCAGTGCTGGACAGGAAGTTGAAGCTTTCTTT
.	TRBJ2-7	.	TRBV10-3	CAISEGGSYEQYF	TGTGCCATCAGTGAGGGAGGCTCCTACGAGCAGTACTTC
.	TRBJ1-5	.	TRBV19	CASSPRGVSNQPQHF	TGTGCCAGTAGTCCTAGGGGGGTAAGCAATCAGCCCCAGCATTTT
.	TRBJ1-6	.	TRBV19	CASRENNSPLHF	TGTGCCAGTAGGGAGAATAATTCACCCCTCCACTTT
.	TRBJ2-1	TRBD2	TRBV4-1	CASSYLTSALYNEQFF	TGCGCCAGCAGCTATCTTACTAGCGCCTTATACAATGAGCAGTTCTTC
.	TRBJ2-7	TRBD2	TRBV7-2	CASSLRTSGRGRSYEQYF	TGTGCCAGCAGCCTGCGGACTAGCGGGAGAGGGCGCTCCTACGAGCAGTACTTC
.	TRBJ2-7	TRBD2	TRBV19	CASSGTSAYSYEQYF	TGTGCCAGTAGCGGAACTAGCGCCTACTCCTACGAGCAGTACTTC
.	TRBJ1-1	.	TRBV21-1	CASSKDGTDTEAFF	TGTGCCAGCAGCAAAGACGGGACAGACACTGAAGCTTTCTTT
.	TRBJ2-1	TRBD2	TRBV7-2	CASSWTSGSNEQFF	TGTGCCAGCAGCTGGACTAGCGGGAGTAATGAGCAGTTCTTC
.	TRBJ1-3	TRBD1	TRBV19	CASRRQGAPGNTIYF	TGTGCCAGTAGAAGACAGGGGGCCCCGGGAAACACCATATATTTT
once	TRBJ1-2	.	TRBV7-2	CASSPSGDNNYGYTF	TGTGCCAGCAGCCCTAGTGGGGATAATAACTATGGCTACACCTTC
.	TRBJ1-6	.	TRBV2	CASSEGSPLHF	TGTGCCAGCAGTGAGGGTTCACCCCTCCACTTT
.	TRBJ2-3	TRBD2	TRBV10-3	CAISEVLAGQETDTQYF	TGTGCCATCAGTGAGGTATTAGCGGGACAAGAAACAGATACGCAGTATTTT
.	TRBJ2-7	.	TRBV19	CASSISTNEQYF	TGTGCCAGTAGTATTTCCACGAACGAGCAGTACTTC
once	TRBJ2-1	.	TRBV6-5	CASTRAGTSYNEQFF	TGTGCCAGCACCCGAGCTGGAACCTCCTACAATGAGCAGTTCTTC
few	TRBJ1-5	.	TRBV2	CASRGHLNQPQHF	TGTGCCAGCCGCGGACATCTCAATCAGCCCCAGCATTTT
.	TRBJ1-4	TRBD1	TRBV5-1	CASSLTGGVEKLFF	TGCGCCAGCAGCTTGACAGGGGGCGTTGAAAAACTGTTTTTT
few	TRBJ2-3	.	TRBV6-1	CASSEQGGTDTQYF	TGTGCCAGCAGTGAACAGGGAGGTACAGATACGCAGTATTTT
.	TRBJ2-3	TRBD1	TRBV29-1	CSVEEYRDSLLADTQYF	TGCAGCGTTGAAGAGTATCGGGACAGCCTGTTGGCAGATACGCAGTATTTT
.	TRBJ1-6	TRBD1	TRBV5-4	CASRPGQGDNSPLHF	TGTGCCAGCAGACCCGGACAGGGAGATAATTCACCCCTCCACTTT
.	TRBJ1-4	TRBD1	TRBV5-4	CASSSQGGNEKLFF	TGTGCCAGCAGCTCACAGGGGGGTAATGAAAAACTGTTTTTT
.	TRBJ1-5	.	TRBV11-2	CASSLDIAGNQPQHF	TGTGCCAGCAGCTTAGATATAGCGGGCAATCAGCCCCAGCATTTT
.	TRBJ2-7	.	TRBV3-1/TRBV3-2	CASSRESHEQYF	TGTGCCAGCAGCAGAGAGTCCCACGAGCAGTACTTC
.	TRBJ1-5	.	TRBV12-3/TRBV12-4	CASSLRRQPQHF	TGTGCCAGCAGTTTAAGGAGGCAGCCCCAGCATTTT
.	TRBJ2-7	.	TRBV24-1	CATSDPYRRSYEQYF	TGTGCCACCAGTGATCCCTACAGGCGCTCCTACGAGCAGTACTTC
.	TRBJ2-2	TRBD1	TRBV10-3	CAISESPPSRGLVTGELFF	TGTGCCATCAGTGAGTCGCCCCCGAGCAGGGGGCTTGTCACCGGGGAGCTGTTTTTT
.	TRBJ2-7	.	TRBV25-1	CASSAGVRLEQYF	TGTGCCAGCAGTGCCGGGGTGAGGCTAGAGCAGTACTTC
.	TRBJ2-7	TRBD2	TRBV19	CASSMTSATYEQYF	TGTGCCAGTAGTATGACTAGCGCTACCTACGAGCAGTACTTC
once	TRBJ2-1	.	TRBV10-3	CAIRRGVTGEGNEQFF	TGTGCCATCAGGAGGGGGGTCACGGGGGAAGGCAATGAGCAGTTCTTC
.	TRBJ1-4	.	TRBV29-1	CSATRQSNEKLFF	TGCAGCGCTACCCGACAGAGTAATGAAAAACTGTTTTTT
.	TRBJ1-2	.	TRBV30	CAWWIPQGIRNYGYTF	TGTGCCTGGTGGATTCCCCAAGGGATTCGTAACTATGGCTACACCTTC
once	TRBJ2-2	TRBD2	TRBV9	CAPRAGGGGHTGELFF	TGCGCCCCCCGCGCCGGGGGCGGGGGGCACACCGGGGAGCTGTTTTTT
.	TRBJ1-1	.	TRBV11-2	CASSRDRDMRIF	TGTGCCAGCAGCAGAGACCGGGACATGCGGATTTTT
.	TRBJ1-1	.	TRBV6-5	CASSYLQGHTEAFF	TGTGCCAGCAGTTACTTACAGGGTCACACTGAAGCTTTCTTT
.	TRBJ2-1	TRBD2	TRBV29-1	CSVAQGGTSGRRGEQFF	TGCAGCGTTGCCCAGGGTGGGACTAGCGGGAGGAGGGGTGAGCAGTTCTTC